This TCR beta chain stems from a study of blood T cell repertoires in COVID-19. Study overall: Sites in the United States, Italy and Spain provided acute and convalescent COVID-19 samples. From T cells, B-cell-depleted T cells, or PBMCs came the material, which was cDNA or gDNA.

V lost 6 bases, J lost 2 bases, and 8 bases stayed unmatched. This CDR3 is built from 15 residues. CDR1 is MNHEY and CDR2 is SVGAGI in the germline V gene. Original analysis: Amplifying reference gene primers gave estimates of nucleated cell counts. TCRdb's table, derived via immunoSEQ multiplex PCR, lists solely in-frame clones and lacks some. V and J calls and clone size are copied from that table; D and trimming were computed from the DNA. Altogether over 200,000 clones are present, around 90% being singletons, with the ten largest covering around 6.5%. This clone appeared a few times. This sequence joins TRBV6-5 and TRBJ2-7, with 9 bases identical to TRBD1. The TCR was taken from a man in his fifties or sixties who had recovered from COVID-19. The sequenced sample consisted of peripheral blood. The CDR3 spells CASRGQGTLTYEQYF. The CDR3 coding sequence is TGTGCCAGCAGAGGACAGGGGACATTAACCTACGAGCAGTACTTC.